The T cell receptor (beta chain) described here comes from a study of blood T cell repertoires in COVID-19. This clone was recorded a few times. The method was immunoSEQ multiplex PCR; TCRdb's version includes in-frame clones alone and lacks a portion of them. The sample carries about 370,000 clones, around 87% recorded once. With 0 bases clipped from V and 5 bases from J, the junction kept 3 bases outside the gene matches. This CDR3 comprises 16 residues. Germline V gene sequence: CDR1 LGHNA, CDR2 YSLEER. The sequence was collected from a woman in her thirties with COVID-19, enrolled during active disease. V is TRBV4-3 and J is TRBJ2-3; 12 bases align to TRBD2. Sequencing was performed on peripheral blood. CDR3 protein: CASSQELAGGVDTQYF. The CDR3 DNA reads as TGCGCCAGCAGCCAAGAGCTAGCGGGAGGGGTAGATACGCAGTATTTT.